This TCR beta chain was retrieved from a study of cytomegalovirus exposure and HLA in healthy donors. Study conclusions and caveats: Reports showed the classifier diagnosing cytomegalovirus status with high specificity and sensitivity.

The PCR ran on 60 Vbeta and 13 Jbeta primers. Method: immunoSEQ multiplex PCR; TCRdb's copy keeps in-frame clones and lacks some. The sample data list roughly 80,000 clones. Remarks on this clone: What it recognizes is unknown.

CDR3 length: 13 residues. V lost 4 bases and J lost 10, with 14 bases in between. The germline V gene encodes CDR1 SGHTA and CDR2 FQGNSA. The chain links TRBV7-2 to TRBJ2-1; no firm D call. This receptor was identified in a woman in her 30s in good health and CMV-seronegative. The sample consisted of PBMCs. The CDR3 loop is CASSSYLHQEQFF. Here the CDR3 DNA reads TGTGCCAGCAGCTCGTACTTGCATCAAGAGCAGTTCTTC.